This T cell receptor (beta chain) was identified in a study of blood T cell repertoires in COVID-19. Study context: There were acute and convalescent COVID-19 samples, and they came from the United States, Italy and Spain. Sources were T cells, B-cell-depleted T cells, or PBMCs; the material itself was cDNA or gDNA.

Patients from Seattle were sampled longitudinally, starting during active infection. The germline V gene has CDR1 SGHRS and CDR2 YFSETQ. V trimming: 4 bases; J trimming: 3 bases; junction bases outside the gene matches: 11. This CDR3 region has 16 residues. In the authors' workflow: Estimation of nucleated cell counts was performed using reference gene primer amplification. This table comes from immunoSEQ multiplex PCR, and its TCRdb copy is limited to in-frame clones, with some not included. Clone size and V and J calls were adopted from that table, with D and trimming inferred from the DNA. The table has some 160,000 clones, 70% to 90% seen once.

Sequencing input: peripheral blood. The chain employs TRBV5-1 and TRBJ1-2, with 8 nucleotides matching TRBD1. This receptor was taken from a woman older than 75 with COVID-19, enrolled during active disease. The chain's CDR3 is CASSLSPGQADYGYTF. The CDR3 bases are TGCGCCAGCAGCCTCTCACCGGGACAGGCCGACTATGGCTACACCTTC. Full variable domain (outside the CDR3, taken from reference TRBV5-1 and TRBJ1-2): KAGVTQTPRYLIKTRGQQVTLSCSPISGHRSVSWYQQTPGQGLQFLFEYFSETQRNKGNFPGRFSGRQFSNSRSEMNVSTLELGDSALYLCASSLSPGQADYGYTFGSGTRLTVV.